This is a list of T cell receptor beta chains from one sample in a study of blood T cells in healthy people across ages. TCRdb ran MiXCR on the 5' RACE reads and lists one entry per CDR3 protein. Counted here are about 670,000 distinct CDR3 sequences, roughly half occurring once; the ten biggest clones make up about 13%. The sequenced material came from blood. The receptors originated from a woman aged 80 or over in good health. Each CDR3 is given with its conserved first and last residue. D genes are given only for firm matches. For some rows the clone size is stated as once, few or many, or as a class when expanded; others skip it.

d_call | j_call | clone_size | v_call | cdr3_aa | cdr3_nt
- | TRBJ2-1 | many | TRBV5-5 | CASSRGGPAIYNEQFF | TGTGCCAGCAGCCGAGGAGGACCGGCAATCTACAATGAGCAGTTCTTC
- | TRBJ2-7 | few | TRBV20-1 | CSVIKGRLSYEQYF | TGCAGTGTAATTAAGGGACGGCTCTCCTACGAGCAGTACTTC
TRBD1 | TRBJ1-1 | - | TRBV7-2 | CASSHRQGHTEAFF | TGTGCCAGCAGCCATAGACAGGGGCACACTGAAGCTTTCTTT
TRBD2 | TRBJ2-1 | - | TRBV10-2 | CASSERAGGPGNEQFF | TGCGCCAGCAGTGAGAGAGCGGGAGGGCCTGGGAATGAGCAGTTCTTC
- | TRBJ2-1 | many | TRBV27 | CASRPYAGGPYNEQFF | TGTGCCAGCAGGCCCTACGCTGGAGGGCCCTACAATGAGCAGTTCTTC
- | TRBJ1-4 | - | TRBV5-6 | CASSLDPTDGEKLFF | TGTGCCAGCAGCTTGGACCCCACCGACGGGGAAAAACTGTTTTTT
- | TRBJ2-1 | - | TRBV5-1 | CASSLGQGGPYNEQFF | TGCGCCAGCAGCCTCGGACAGGGAGGGCCCTACAATGAGCAGTTCTTC
- | TRBJ2-5 | - | TRBV29-1 | CGVYSGLGGETQYF | TGCGGCGTTTATTCGGGCCTCGGCGGAGAGACCCAGTACTTC
TRBD1 | TRBJ2-4 | - | TRBV6-5 | CASSLGQVENIQYF | TGTGCCAGCTCCCTCGGACAGGTCGAAAACATTCAGTACTTC
TRBD1 | TRBJ1-2 | many | TRBV7-2 | CASSLATGGTYGYTF | TGTGCCAGCAGCTTAGCTACAGGGGGGACCTATGGCTACACCTTC
- | TRBJ2-7 | - | TRBV12-3/TRBV12-4 | CASSVAKGNEQYF | TGTGCCAGCAGTGTAGCGAAGGGGAACGAGCAGTACTTC
- | TRBJ2-5 | - | TRBV11-1 | CASSPWGVETQYF | TGTGCCAGCAGCCCTTGGGGGGTTGAGACCCAGTACTTC
- | TRBJ2-1 | - | TRBV29-1 | CSVDPQRSVRGEQFF | TGCAGCGTTGATCCCCAGCGCAGTGTTAGGGGTGAGCAGTTCTTC
- | TRBJ2-3 | few | TRBV5-1 | CASSFSLRTDGTDTQYF | TGCGCCAGCAGCTTCTCTTTGAGGACGGATGGCACAGATACGCAGTATTTT
- | TRBJ1-1 | - | TRBV9 | CASSPIGTAAFF | TGTGCCAGCAGCCCGATCGGAACGGCGGCTTTCTTT
- | TRBJ2-5 | - | TRBV28 | CASRMEETQYF | TGTGCCAGCAGGATGGAAGAGACCCAGTACTTC
- | TRBJ2-6 | - | TRBV29-1 | CSVEMLSGANVLTF | TGCAGCGTTGAGATGTTATCTGGGGCCAACGTCCTGACTTTC
TRBD2 | TRBJ2-7 | many | TRBV2 | CASRAWGGSYEQYF | TGTGCCAGCAGGGCATGGGGGGGGAGTTACGAGCAGTACTTC
- | TRBJ2-3 | many | TRBV27 | CASSLKDRPTDTQYF | TGTGCCAGCAGTTTGAAGGACAGACCTACAGATACGCAGTATTTT
- | TRBJ2-3 | many | TRBV5-1 | CASSLAGSPTDTQYF | TGCGCCAGCAGCTTGGCGGGCAGCCCCACAGATACGCAGTATTTT
- | TRBJ1-1 | - | TRBV5-8 | CASSLGLGGAFF | TGTGCCAGCAGCTTGGGGCTCGGAGGAGCTTTCTTT
TRBD2 | TRBJ2-3 | - | TRBV15 | CATGRAPLTSGRASTDTQYF | TGTGCCACCGGCAGAGCCCCCCTGACTAGCGGGAGGGCTAGTACAGATACGCAGTATTTT
TRBD2 | TRBJ2-5 | few | TRBV27 | CASSAGLAGVAQYF | TGTGCCAGCAGTGCGGGACTAGCGGGAGTGGCCCAGTACTTC
TRBD2 | TRBJ2-3 | few | TRBV12-5 | CASGSGVGSGIVADTQYF | TGTGCTAGTGGTTCGGGTGTGGGGAGCGGGATTGTCGCAGATACGCAGTATTTT